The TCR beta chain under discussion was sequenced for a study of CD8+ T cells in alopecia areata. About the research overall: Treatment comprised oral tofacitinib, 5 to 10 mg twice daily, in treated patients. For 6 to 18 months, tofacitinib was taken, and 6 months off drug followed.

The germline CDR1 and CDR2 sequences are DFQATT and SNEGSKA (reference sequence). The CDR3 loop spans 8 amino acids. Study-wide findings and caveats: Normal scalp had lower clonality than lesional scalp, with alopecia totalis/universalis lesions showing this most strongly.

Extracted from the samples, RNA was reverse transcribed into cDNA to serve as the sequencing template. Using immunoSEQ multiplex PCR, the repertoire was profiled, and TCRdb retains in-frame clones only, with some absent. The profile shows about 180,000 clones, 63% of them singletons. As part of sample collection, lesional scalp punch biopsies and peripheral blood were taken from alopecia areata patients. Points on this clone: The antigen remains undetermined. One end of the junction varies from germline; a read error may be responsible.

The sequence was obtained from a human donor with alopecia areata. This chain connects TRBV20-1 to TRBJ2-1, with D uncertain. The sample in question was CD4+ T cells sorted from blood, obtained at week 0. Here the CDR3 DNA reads TGTCTTCGTCGGGAGCAGTTCTTC. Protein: CLRREQFF.